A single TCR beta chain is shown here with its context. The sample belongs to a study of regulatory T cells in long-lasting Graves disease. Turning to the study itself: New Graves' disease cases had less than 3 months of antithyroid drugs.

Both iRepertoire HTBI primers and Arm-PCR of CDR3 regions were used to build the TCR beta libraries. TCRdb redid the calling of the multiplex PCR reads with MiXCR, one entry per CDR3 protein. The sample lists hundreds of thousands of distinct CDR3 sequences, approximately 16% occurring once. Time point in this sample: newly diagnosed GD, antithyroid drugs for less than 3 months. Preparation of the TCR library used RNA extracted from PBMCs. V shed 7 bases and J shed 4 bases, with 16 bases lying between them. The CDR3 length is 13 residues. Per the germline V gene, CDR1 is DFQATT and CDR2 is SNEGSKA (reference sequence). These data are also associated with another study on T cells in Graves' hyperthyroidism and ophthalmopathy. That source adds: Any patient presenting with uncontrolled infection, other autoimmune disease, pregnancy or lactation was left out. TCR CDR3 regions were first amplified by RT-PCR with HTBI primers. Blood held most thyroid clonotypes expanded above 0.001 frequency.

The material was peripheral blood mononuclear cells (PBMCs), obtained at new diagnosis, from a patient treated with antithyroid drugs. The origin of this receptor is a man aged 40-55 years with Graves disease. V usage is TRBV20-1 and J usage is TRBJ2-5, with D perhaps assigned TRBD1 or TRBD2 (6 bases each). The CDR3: CSGRRGAGETQYF. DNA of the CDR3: TGCAGTGGGAGGAGGGGGGCGGGAGAGACCCAGTACTTC.